The clone carrying this TCR beta chain was counted ten times or more. This specimen belongs to a study of T cells in Graves' hyperthyroidism and ophthalmopathy. Whole-study context: Staff took peripheral blood when the initial diagnosis was made, before any treatment began.

The CDR3 regions of TCR beta were amplified from RNA transcripts. Primed by the HTBI set, a first-round RT-PCR was run on the TCR CDR3. TCRdb reprocessed the multiplex PCR reads via MiXCR and lists one record per CDR3 protein. The sample carries hundreds of thousands of distinct CDR3 sequences, around 16% recorded once. The clonotype was recovered from a woman younger than 30 with Graves' hyperthyroidism that later progressed to Graves' ophthalmopathy. Source material: blood.

CDR3 nucleotides: TGTGCCAGCAGCATAAGCAGCAGCTCCTACAATGAGCAGTTCTTC. This translates into CASSISSSSYNEQFF. This rearrangement joins TRBV7-9 to TRBJ2-1; D remains ambiguous. Trimming cost V 5 bases and J 0 bases, with 11 bases left between them. The CDR3 runs to 15 residues. Germline assignment: CDR1 SEHNR and CDR2 FQNEAQ (reference sequence). The whole variable domain, remainder taken from reference TRBV7-9 and TRBJ2-1, is DTGVSQNPRHKITKRGQNVTFRCDPISEHNRLYWYRQTLGQGPEFLTYFQNEAQLEKSRLLSDRFSAERPKGSFSTLEIQRTEQGDSAMYLCASSISSSSYNEQFFGPGTRLTVL.